This T cell receptor (beta chain) was retrieved from a study of CD8 T cells in Susac syndrome. The CD8+ and CD4+ T cells were isolated magnetically using a negative isolation approach, whereas the TEMRA cells were enriched by FACS. Trimming pared 1 base from V and 8 bases from J, leaving 11 bases between. The CDR3 runs 13 residues. Germline V lookup: CDR1 LNHDA, CDR2 SQIVND (reference sequence). Reverse transcription of about 0.5 to 1 ug RNA was carried out with random hexamers. Amplification of TCR beta CDR3 used immunoSEQ multiplex PCR across 54 Vbeta and 13 Jbeta. Via MiXCR, TCRdb re-called the immunoSEQ multiplex PCR reads, giving one row per CDR3 protein. Of around 200,000 distinct CDR3 sequences in the sample, more than 90% are singletons; the top ten hold approximately 0.089%.

V gene TRBV19 combines with J gene TRBJ1-2; no reliable D call. The sample comprised CD4+ T cells from PBMCs. This TCR derives from a human donor with Susac syndrome. CDR3 coding DNA: TGTGCCAGTAGTATAGGAGTTGTGAGGGGCTACACCTTC. Translated: CASSIGVVRGYTF.